This T cell receptor (beta chain) was identified during a study of control samples from healthy donors and cancer patients (dated by TCRdb to about 2020). In the case of this clone: The antigen it binds to is not known. One base away there is no much larger clone; base qualities are not given.

CDR1 and CDR2 are drawn from the germline V gene (reference sequence): LGHDT, YNNKEL. Between the V and J ends, shortened by 2 bases and 0 bases respectively, the junction contains 13 bases. From its cysteine to its phenylalanine, the CDR3 spans 17 amino acids. The entry retains the CDR3 DNA only, 51 bases that are in frame from base 1. Libraries were made using the immunoSEQ multiplex PCR assay. TCRdb provides this immuneACCESS table in a form limited to in-frame rearrangements. Some clones are lacking; in checked studies, under half of them reflect an unresolved V gene, and why the rest are absent is not known. The sample table holds 40,000 or so clones, of which under 95% were seen once. The ten largest clonotypes hold 22% of the sample.

The chain is encoded by TRBV3-1 (or the pseudogene TRBV3-2) joined to TRBJ1-4, with TRBD1 as a weak D call on 6 bases. The material sequenced was PBMCs. This receptor was obtained from a woman aged 40-49 years with head and neck cancer. The sequenced DNA is TGTGCCAGCAGCCAATGGGGACACCGTACAACTAATGAAAAACTGTTTTTT. Translated, it reads CASSQWGHRTTNEKLFF.